Each of the 19 T cell receptor beta chains below was sequenced from the same sample in a study of cytomegalovirus exposure and HLA in healthy donors (dated by TCRdb to 2015 to 2018). The library relied on the immunoSEQ multiplex PCR assay. For the multiplex PCR, a mixture combining 60 forward primers for TCR Vbeta segments and 13 reverse primers for TCR Jbeta segments was used. TCRdb limited this immuneACCESS table to in-frame rearrangements with V and J called. A share of clones is missing; checked studies link under half to unresolved V genes, and the rest is unexplained. A total of about 160,000 clones appear in this sample, about 81% of them only once. The top ten clonotypes cover approximately 2% of the sample. The sequenced sample consisted of PBMCs. These receptors all stem from a young woman in good health and CMV-seronegative.

CDR3 sequence: CASSDGGVETGELFF. The CDR3 DNA reads as TGTGCCAGCAGCGATGGGGGGGTAGAAACCGGGGAGCTGTTTTTT. V is TRBV28 and J is TRBJ2-2; 7 nucleotides align to TRBD2. V lost 6 bases, J lost 5 bases, and 9 bases stayed unmatched. The CDR3 spans 15 residues. The germline V gene encodes CDR1 MDHEN and CDR2 SYDVKM.

The chain is built from TRBV10-3 and TRBJ2-4, with D tentatively TRBD2 (5 bases). The CDR3 extends over 16 amino acids. V lost 1 base and J lost 7, with 17 bases in between. The germline V gene encodes CDR1 ENHRY and CDR2 SYGVKD. The CDR3: CAISEFAGRSDNIQYF. CDR3 DNA: TGTGCCATCAGTGAGTTCGCGGGCCGATCAGATAACATTCAGTACTTC.

This clone has only one observation. The chain joins TRBV5-1 to TRBJ2-7, with D perhaps TRBD1 (6 bases). The V gene's germline CDR1 is SGHRS and CDR2 YFSETQ. The V end lost 5 bases, the J end lost 2 bases, and 17 bases lay between the germline ends. The CDR3 consists of 15 residues. The CDR3 region has the DNA TGCGCCAGCAGTAGTATCTCGCAGGGGACCTACGAGCAGTACTTC. Residues: CASSSISQGTYEQYF.

The CDR3 coding sequence is TGCGCCAGCAGCTTCGGGGTGGAGCAGTACTTC. Translated: CASSFGVEQYF. The chain carries TRBV5-1 and TRBJ2-5; D is perhaps TRBD2 (5 bases). CDR3 size: 11 residues. Germline loops: CDR1 SGHRS, CDR2 YFSETQ. Trimming took 2 bases from V and 11 from J, leaving 10 bases between them.

This chain links TRBV30 with TRBJ1-4; D possibly corresponds to TRBD1 (6 bases). V lost 4 bases and J 8 bases, leaving 17 bases between the germline ends. CDR1 is GTSNPN, CDR2 SVGIG, per germline (reference sequence). The CDR3 sequence is 14 residues long. This CDR3 is CAWTATGLGEKLFF. The CDR3 nucleotides are TGTGCCTGGACGGCCACAGGGCTTGGCGAAAAACTGTTTTTT.

The chain couples TRBV5-4 to TRBJ2-7; 12 positions agree with TRBD2. The V gene end was trimmed by 0 bases and the J gene end by 7 bases; junction bases not matched to a gene: 8. The germline gives CDR1 SGHNT, CDR2 YYREEE (reference sequence). The CDR3 spans 16 residues. The CDR3 spells CASSLDPGTSGSEQYF. The CDR3 nucleotides read TGTGCCAGCAGCTTGGACCCCGGGACTAGCGGGTCTGAGCAGTACTTC. Supplemented by reference TRBV5-4 and TRBJ2-7, the full variable domain reads ETGVTQSPTHLIKTRGQQVTLRCSSQSGHNTVSWYQQALGQGPQFIFQYYREEENGRGNFPPRFSGLQFPNYSSELNVNALELDDSALYLCASSLDPGTSGSEQYFGPGTRLTVT.

CDR3 bases: TGTGCCAGCAGTGAGTTCGAGAGCGCCAGCACTGAAGCTTTCTTT. Its translation: CASSEFESASTEAFF. The chain is built from TRBV2 and TRBJ1-1, with no clear D. Germline V gene lookup returns CDR1 SNHLY and CDR2 FYNNEI. V gave up 3 bases and J gave up 4 bases, with 15 bases separating them. CDR3 size: 15 residues.

The chain employs TRBV7-9 and TRBJ1-4; D is undetermined. This CDR3 region has 14 residues. Trimming left V 2 bases short and J 0 bases short, with 4 bases between. CDR1 and CDR2 (germline): SEHNR, FQNEAQ (reference sequence). CDR3 sequence: CASSLQATNEKLFF. In nucleotides, the CDR3 is TGTGCCAGCAGCTTACAGGCAACTAATGAAAAACTGTTTTTT.

The chain uses TRBV2 and TRBJ2-1; 9 nucleotides line up with TRBD2. The CDR3 is 14 residues long. Unmatched junction bases numbered 4, after V lost 7 bases and J lost 3 bases. Germline values: CDR1 SNHLY, CDR2 FYNNEI. The CDR3 reads CASKDSGGYNEQFF. For the CDR3, the DNA is TGTGCCAGCAAGGATAGCGGGGGCTACAATGAGCAGTTCTTC.

This chain connects TRBV10-3 to TRBJ1-3; D gene uncertain. This CDR3 contains 15 residues. V was trimmed by 0 bases and J by 0 bases, leaving 6 bases between them. CDR1 and CDR2 (germline): ENHRY, SYGVKD. CDR3: CAISESEFSGNTIYF. Here the CDR3 DNA reads TGTGCCATCAGTGAGTCCGAGTTCTCTGGAAACACCATATATTTT.

This chain uses TRBV6-5 with TRBJ1-1, with D perhaps TRBD1 (6 bases). Germline-derived CDR1 and CDR2 are MNHEY and SVGAGI. Deletions cut 5 bases from V and 3 bases from J, with 10 bases between. The CDR3 is 13 residues long. DNA of the CDR3: TGTGCCAGCAGTGGTACAGGGCACACTGAAGCTTTCTTT. This sequence encodes CASSGTGHTEAFF.

This chain joins TRBV7-8 and TRBJ2-7; the match to TRBD1 covers 7 bases. V lost 1 base, J lost 2 bases, and 5 bases stayed unmatched. This CDR3 region has 15 residues. Germline V gives CDR1 SGHVS, CDR2 FQNEAQ. CDR3 DNA sequence: TGTGCCAGCAGCTTAGGGGCAGGGGGAACCTACGAGCAGTACTTC. Its translation is CASSLGAGGTYEQYF.

This chain joins TRBV9 and TRBJ2-1; TRBD1 agrees at 7 bases. With 4 bases clipped from V and 13 bases from J, the junction kept 5 bases outside the gene matches. This CDR3 comprises 11 residues. The germline CDR1 and CDR2 sequences are SGDLS and YYNGEE. DNA for the CDR3: TGTGCCAGCAGCACCGACAGGGATCAGTTCTTC. Translated: CASSTDRDQFF.

V and J are TRBV5-6 and TRBJ2-1; D might be TRBD1 (5 bases). The CDR3 is made up of 15 amino acids. The germline V gene has CDR1 SGHDT and CDR2 YYEEEE. The V end lost 0 bases, the J end lost 4 bases, and 11 bases lay between the germline ends. This CDR3 is CASSLVRRAYNEQFF. CDR3 DNA sequence: TGTGCCAGCAGCTTGGTCCGCAGGGCGTACAATGAGCAGTTCTTC.

The gene calls are TRBV19 and TRBJ2-7; TRBD1 aligns across 10 bases. V lost 11 bases, J lost 3 bases, and 7 bases stayed unmatched. The CDR3 length is 13 residues. Germline assignment: CDR1 LNHDA and CDR2 SQIVND (reference sequence). This CDR3 is CAAGDRGNYEQYF. CDR3 sequence (DNA): TGTGCCGCGGGGGACAGGGGCAACTACGAGCAGTACTTC.

CDR3 nucleotide sequence: TGTGCCAGCAGCCATGGACAGGGAGCTTATGGCTACACCTTC. It specifies CASSHGQGAYGYTF. The chain is built from TRBV11-1 and TRBJ1-2; 8 positions match TRBD1. The CDR3 runs 14 residues. The germline gives CDR1 SGHAT, CDR2 FQDESV (reference sequence). The V and J ends lost 5 bases and 5 bases, in that order; junction bases with no gene match: 7.

This chain uses TRBV28 with TRBJ2-7; a weak D match, TRBD1 (6 bases). The CDR3 runs to 15 residues. CDR1 is MDHEN and CDR2 is SYDVKM in the germline V gene. Trimming left V 7 bases short and J 9 bases short, with 25 bases between. CDR3 in DNA: TGTGCCAGCACGTCACAGGGCACACCGCTACGTGGGCAGTACTTC. Its protein product is CASTSQGTPLRGQYF.

This chain joins TRBV5-1 and TRBJ1-3; D possibly corresponds to TRBD1 (6 bases). Germline V gene lookup returns CDR1 SGHRS and CDR2 YFSETQ. The CDR3 is 13 amino acids. The germline V and J ends were trimmed by 1 base and 4 bases, with 6 bases remaining between them. CDR3 sequence: CASSLTGGNTIYF. In DNA, the CDR3 is TGCGCCAGCAGCTTGACAGGGGGAAACACCATATATTTT.

The V call is TRBV5-1, the J call TRBJ2-7, with TRBD1 matching over 9 bases. V lost 4 bases to trimming and J lost 3 bases; unmatched junction nucleotides: 5. Germline V gives CDR1 SGHRS, CDR2 YFSETQ. The CDR3 is 14 amino acids. In DNA, the CDR3 is TGCGCCAGCAGCGGACAGGGGCGGGGCTACGAGCAGTACTTC. This sequence encodes CASSGQGRGYEQYF.